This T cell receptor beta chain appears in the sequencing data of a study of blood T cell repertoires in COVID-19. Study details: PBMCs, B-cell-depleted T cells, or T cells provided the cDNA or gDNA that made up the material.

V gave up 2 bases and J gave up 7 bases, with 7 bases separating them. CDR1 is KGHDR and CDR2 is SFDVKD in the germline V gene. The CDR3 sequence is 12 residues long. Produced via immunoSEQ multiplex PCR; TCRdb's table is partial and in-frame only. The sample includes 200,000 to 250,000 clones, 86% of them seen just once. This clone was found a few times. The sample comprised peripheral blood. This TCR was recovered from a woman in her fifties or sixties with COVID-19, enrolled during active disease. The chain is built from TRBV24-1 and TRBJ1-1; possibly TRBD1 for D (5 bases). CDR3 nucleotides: TGTGCCACCAGTGATTACGGGGGTGAAGCTTTCTTT. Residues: CATSDYGGEAFF.